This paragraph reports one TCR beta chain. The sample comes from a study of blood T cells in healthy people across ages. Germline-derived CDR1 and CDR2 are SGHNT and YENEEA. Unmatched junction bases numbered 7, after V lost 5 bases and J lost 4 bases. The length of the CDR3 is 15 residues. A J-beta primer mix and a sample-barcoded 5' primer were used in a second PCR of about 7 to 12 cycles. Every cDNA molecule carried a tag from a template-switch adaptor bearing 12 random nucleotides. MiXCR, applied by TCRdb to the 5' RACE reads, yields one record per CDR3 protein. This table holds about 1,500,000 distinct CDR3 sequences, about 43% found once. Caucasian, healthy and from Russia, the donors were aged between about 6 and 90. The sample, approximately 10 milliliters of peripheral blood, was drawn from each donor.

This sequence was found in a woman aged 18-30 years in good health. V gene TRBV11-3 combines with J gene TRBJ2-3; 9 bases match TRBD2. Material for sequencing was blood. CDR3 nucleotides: TGTGCCAGCAGCCATGGGGTAGCGGGAGCAGATACGCAGTATTTT. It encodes CASSHGVAGADTQYF.